This T cell receptor (beta chain) was sequenced for a study of cytomegalovirus exposure and HLA in healthy donors. Study-wide context: The study's early data release held about 85 million unique TCRs from HLA-typed donors. The study placed over 65% of its roughly 430 genotyped donors in the Caucasian-associated ancestry cluster.

The PCR contained 60 Vbeta and 13 Jbeta primers. As handled by the study authors: Around 9.9 million shared chains were among the 60 million to 80 million unique TCR beta chains that a later analysis counted. Measured with immunoSEQ multiplex PCR; TCRdb has only the in-frame clones, and not every one. Clone size and the V and J calls come from that table; the DNA yielded D and trimming. In the table there are approximately 150,000 clones, roughly 80% of which are singletons. This CDR3 spans 12 amino acids. V lost 0 bases to trimming and J lost 5 bases, with 4 bases between them. CDR1 is LGHNA and CDR2 is YSLEER in the germline V gene.

The J gene is TRBJ1-2, the V gene TRBV4-3; no definite D call. The sequence derives from a human donor in good health. Sequenced material: PBMCs. The CDR3, as DNA: TGCGCCAGCAGCCAAGATACATATGGCTACACCTTC. Translated, it gives CASSQDTYGYTF.